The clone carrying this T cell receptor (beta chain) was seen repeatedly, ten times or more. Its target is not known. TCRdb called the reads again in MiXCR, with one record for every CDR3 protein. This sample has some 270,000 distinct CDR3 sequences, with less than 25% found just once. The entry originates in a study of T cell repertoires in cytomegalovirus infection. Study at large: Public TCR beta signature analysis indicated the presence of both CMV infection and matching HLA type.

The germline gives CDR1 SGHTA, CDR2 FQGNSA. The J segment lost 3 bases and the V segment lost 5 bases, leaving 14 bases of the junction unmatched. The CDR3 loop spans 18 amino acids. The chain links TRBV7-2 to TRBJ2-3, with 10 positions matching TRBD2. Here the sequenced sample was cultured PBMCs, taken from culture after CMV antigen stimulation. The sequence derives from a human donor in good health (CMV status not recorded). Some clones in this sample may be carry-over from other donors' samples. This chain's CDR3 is CASSPRTSSGRSTDTQYF. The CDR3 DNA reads TGTGCCAGCAGCCCCCGGACCTCTAGCGGGAGAAGTACAGATACGCAGTATTTT. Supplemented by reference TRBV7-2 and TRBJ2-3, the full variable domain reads GAGVSQSPSNKVTEKGKDVELRCDPISGHTALYWYRQSLGQGLEFLIYFQGNSAPDKSGLPSDRFSAERTGGSVSTLTIQRTQQEDSAVYLCASSPRTSSGRSTDTQYFGPGTRLTVL.